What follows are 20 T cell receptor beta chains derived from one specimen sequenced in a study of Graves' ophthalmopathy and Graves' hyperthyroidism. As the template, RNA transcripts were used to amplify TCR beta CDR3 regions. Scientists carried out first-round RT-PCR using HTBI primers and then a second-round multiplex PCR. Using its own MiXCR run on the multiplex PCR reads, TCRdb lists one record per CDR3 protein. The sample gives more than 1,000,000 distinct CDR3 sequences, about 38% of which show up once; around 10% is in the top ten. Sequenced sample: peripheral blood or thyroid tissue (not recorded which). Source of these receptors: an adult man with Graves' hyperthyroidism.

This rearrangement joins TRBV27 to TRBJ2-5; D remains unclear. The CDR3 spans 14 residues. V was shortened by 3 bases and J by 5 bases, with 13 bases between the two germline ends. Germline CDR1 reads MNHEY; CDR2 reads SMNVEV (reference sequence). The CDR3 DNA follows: TGTGCCAGCAGTTTGCTGTATTCGGACGAGACCCAGTACTTC. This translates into CASSLLYSDETQYF.

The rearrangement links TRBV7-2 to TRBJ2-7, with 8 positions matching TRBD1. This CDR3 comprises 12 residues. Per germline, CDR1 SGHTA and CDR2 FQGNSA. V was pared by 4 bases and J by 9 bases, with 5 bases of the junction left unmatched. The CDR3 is CASSSTQGVQYF. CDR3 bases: TGTGCCAGCAGCTCCACACAGGGGGTGCAGTACTTC.

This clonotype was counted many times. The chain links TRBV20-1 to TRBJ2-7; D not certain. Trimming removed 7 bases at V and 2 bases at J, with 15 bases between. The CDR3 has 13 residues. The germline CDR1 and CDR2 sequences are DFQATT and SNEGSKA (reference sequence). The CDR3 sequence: CSGFWDETYEQYF. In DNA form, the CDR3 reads TGCAGTGGATTCTGGGATGAAACCTACGAGCAGTACTTC.

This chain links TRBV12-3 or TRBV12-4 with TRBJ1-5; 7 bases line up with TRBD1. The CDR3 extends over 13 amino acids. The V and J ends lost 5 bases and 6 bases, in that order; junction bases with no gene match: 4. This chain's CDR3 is CASSLTGVQPQHF. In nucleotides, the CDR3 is TGTGCCAGCAGTCTCACAGGGGTTCAGCCCCAGCATTTT.

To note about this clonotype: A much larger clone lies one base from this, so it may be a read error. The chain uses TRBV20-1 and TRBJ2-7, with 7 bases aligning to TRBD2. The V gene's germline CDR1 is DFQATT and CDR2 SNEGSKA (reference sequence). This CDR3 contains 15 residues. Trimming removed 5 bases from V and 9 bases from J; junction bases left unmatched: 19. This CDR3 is CSALSFGGTRNGQYF. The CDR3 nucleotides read TGCAGTGCTCTCTCCTTCGGGGGGACGAGGAACGGGCAGTACTTC.

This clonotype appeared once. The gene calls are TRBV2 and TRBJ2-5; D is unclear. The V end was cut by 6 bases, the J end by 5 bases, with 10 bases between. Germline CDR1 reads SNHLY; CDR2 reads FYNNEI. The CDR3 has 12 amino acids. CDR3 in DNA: TGTGCCAGCAGCGAGGACCGGGAGACCCAGTACTTC. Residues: CASSEDRETQYF.

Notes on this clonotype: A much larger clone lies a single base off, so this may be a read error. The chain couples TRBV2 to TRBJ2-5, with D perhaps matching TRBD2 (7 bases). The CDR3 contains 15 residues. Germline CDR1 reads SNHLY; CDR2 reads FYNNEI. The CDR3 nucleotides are TGTGCCAGCAGTTACTCGTGGGGGGGCCTAGGGACCCGGTACTTC. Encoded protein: CASSYSWGGLGTRYF.

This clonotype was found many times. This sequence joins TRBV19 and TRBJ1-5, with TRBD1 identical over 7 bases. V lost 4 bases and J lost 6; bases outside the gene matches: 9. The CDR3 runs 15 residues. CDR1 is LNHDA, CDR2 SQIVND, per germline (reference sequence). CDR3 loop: CASSTDRVRGQPQHF. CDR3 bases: TGTGCCAGTAGTACCGACAGGGTAAGGGGTCAGCCCCAGCATTTT.

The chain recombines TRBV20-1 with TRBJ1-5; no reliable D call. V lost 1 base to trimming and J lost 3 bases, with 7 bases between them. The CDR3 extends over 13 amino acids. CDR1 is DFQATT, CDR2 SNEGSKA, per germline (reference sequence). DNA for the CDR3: TGCAGTGCTAGAGGGTTCTCCAATCAGCCCCAGCATTTT. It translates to CSARGFSNQPQHF.

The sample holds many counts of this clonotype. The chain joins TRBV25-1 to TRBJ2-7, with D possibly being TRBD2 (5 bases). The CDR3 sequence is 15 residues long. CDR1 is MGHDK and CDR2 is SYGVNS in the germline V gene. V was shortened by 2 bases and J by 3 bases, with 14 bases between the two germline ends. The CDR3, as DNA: TGTGCCAGCAGTGAAAGGGCGGACTTCCTCTACGAGCAGTACTTC. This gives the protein CASSERADFLYEQYF.

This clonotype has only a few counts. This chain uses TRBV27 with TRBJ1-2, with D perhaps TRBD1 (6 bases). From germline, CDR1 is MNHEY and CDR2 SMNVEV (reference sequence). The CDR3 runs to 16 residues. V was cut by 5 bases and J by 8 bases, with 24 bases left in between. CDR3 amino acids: CASSPHPGTRKDGYTF. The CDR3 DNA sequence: TGTGCCAGCAGTCCACATCCCGGGACAAGGAAGGACGGCTACACCTTC.

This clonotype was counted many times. For the CDR3, the DNA is TGTGCCAGCAGCTCGGGACAATACGAAGAGACCCAGTACTTC. It translates to CASSSGQYEETQYF. The gene calls are TRBV7-9 and TRBJ2-5; D possibly corresponds to TRBD1 (6 bases). This CDR3 has 14 amino acids. Germline V gene data show CDR1 as SEHNR and CDR2 as FQNEAQ (reference sequence). V was clipped by 4 bases and J by 3 bases, with 12 bases between them.

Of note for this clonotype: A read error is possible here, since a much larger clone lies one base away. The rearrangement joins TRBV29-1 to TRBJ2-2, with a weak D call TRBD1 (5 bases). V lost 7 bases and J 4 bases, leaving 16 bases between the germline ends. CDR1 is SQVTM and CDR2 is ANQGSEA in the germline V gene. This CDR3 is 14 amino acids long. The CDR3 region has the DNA TGCAGCGCTCAACAGGCGGCGAGCACCGGGGAGCTGTTTTTT. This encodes CSAQQAASTGELFF.

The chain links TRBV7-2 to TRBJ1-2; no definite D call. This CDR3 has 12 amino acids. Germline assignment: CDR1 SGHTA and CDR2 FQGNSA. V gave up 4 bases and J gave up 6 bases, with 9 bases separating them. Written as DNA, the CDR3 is TGTGCCAGCAGCTGGGGAGACCATGGCTACACCTTC. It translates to CASSWGDHGYTF.

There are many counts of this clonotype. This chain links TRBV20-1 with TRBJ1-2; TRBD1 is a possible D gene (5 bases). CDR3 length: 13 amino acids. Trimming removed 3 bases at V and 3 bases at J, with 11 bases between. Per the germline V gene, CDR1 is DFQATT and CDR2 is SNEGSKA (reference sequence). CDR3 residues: CSASQGLDYGYTF. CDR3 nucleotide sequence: TGCAGTGCTAGCCAGGGATTGGACTATGGCTACACCTTC.

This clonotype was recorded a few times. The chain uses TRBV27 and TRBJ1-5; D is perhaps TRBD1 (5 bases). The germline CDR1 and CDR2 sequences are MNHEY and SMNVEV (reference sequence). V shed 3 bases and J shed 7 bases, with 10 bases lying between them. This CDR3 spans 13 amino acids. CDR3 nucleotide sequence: TGTGCCAGCAGTTTCCAGAGGGGCCAGCCCCAGCATTTT. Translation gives CASSFQRGQPQHF.

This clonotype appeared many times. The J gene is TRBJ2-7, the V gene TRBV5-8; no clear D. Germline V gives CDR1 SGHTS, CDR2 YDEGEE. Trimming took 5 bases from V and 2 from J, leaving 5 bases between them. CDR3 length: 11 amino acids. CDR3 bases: TGTGCCAGCAGAAAACCCTACGAGCAGTACTTC. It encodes CASRKPYEQYF.

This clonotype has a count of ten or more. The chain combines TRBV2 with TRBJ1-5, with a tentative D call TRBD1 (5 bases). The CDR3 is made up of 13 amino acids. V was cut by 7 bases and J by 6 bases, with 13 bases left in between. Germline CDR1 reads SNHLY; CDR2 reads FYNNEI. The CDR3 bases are TGTGCCAGCAAGGGGCAGGGCAGTCAGCCCCAGCATTTT. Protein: CASKGQGSQPQHF.

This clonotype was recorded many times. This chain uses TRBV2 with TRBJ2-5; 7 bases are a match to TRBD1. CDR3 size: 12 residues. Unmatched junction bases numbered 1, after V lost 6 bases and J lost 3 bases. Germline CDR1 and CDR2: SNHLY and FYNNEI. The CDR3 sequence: CASRGGEETQYF. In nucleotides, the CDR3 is TGTGCCAGCAGAGGGGGCGAAGAGACCCAGTACTTC.

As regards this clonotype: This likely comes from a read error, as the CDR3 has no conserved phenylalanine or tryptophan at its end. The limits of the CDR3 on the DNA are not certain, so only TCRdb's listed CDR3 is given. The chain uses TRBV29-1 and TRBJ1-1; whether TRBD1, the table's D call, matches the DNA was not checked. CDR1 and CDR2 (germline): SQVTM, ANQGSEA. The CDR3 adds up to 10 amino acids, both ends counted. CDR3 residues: CSVVGGELNY.